A selection of T cell receptor beta chains follows, all from one sample in a study of T cell responses to AZD1222 COVID-19 vaccine. TCRdb's copy holds only in-frame clones and misses some; the assay was immunoSEQ multiplex PCR. There are around 140,000 clones in the sample; about 91% occur only once, and 1.1% to 1.5% lies in the top ten. Sequences were derived from peripheral blood, sampled on day 0 of AZD1222 vaccination. The source of these receptors is an adult in good health. Each CDR3 is given with its conserved first and last residue. D genes are given only for firm matches. Some rows have no size entry. The others give once, few or many, or a class for an expanded clone.

V	D	J	size	DNA	CDR3
TRBV7-7	NA	TRBJ1-1	NA	TGTGCCAGCAGCTTCGCCCCCGGGGACGAAGCTTTCTTT	CASSFAPGDEAFF
TRBV6-5	NA	TRBJ1-1	NA	TGTGCCAGCAGTTATCGGACGGTCCTCATGAACACTGAAGCTTTCTTT	CASSYRTVLMNTEAFF
TRBV5-6	TRBD1	TRBJ2-1	NA	TGTGCCAGCAGCTTCCGGGACAGATACAATGAGCAGTTCTTC	CASSFRDRYNEQFF
TRBV7-9	NA	TRBJ1-4	NA	TGTGCCAGCAGCCTAGGGCTCGGGACTATTAATGAAAAACTGTTTTTT	CASSLGLGTINEKLFF
TRBV7-9	NA	TRBJ1-6	once	TGTGCCAGCAGCCCTCCACAGTCTTATAATTCACCCCTCCACTTT	CASSPPQSYNSPLHF
TRBV29-1	TRBD2	TRBJ2-5	NA	TGCAGCGCCCCTAGCGGGGGGGGATCGTCTCAAGAGACCCAGTACTTC	CSAPSGGGSSQETQYF
TRBV6-5	NA	TRBJ2-3	NA	TGTGCCAGCAGTTACATCAGGTTCAGTAAGGTCGATACGCAGTATTTT	CASSYIRFSKVDTQYF
TRBV12-3/TRBV12-4	NA	TRBJ1-1	NA	TGTGCCAGCAGTTTAGGTTTGGGCAGGGTATCCTTT	CASSLGLGRVSF
TRBV10-3	NA	TRBJ2-3	NA	TGTGCCATCAGTCCCCGGGACACAGATACGCAGTATTTT	CAISPRDTDTQYF
TRBV9	NA	TRBJ2-7	NA	TGTGCCAGCAGCGTAGACTTTGGAGGAATCAGCTCCTACGAGCAGTACTTC	CASSVDFGGISSYEQYF
TRBV19	NA	TRBJ1-1	NA	TGTGCCAGTACCCGGGTGAACACTGAAGCTTTCTTT	CASTRVNTEAFF
TRBV10-2	NA	TRBJ1-5	NA	TGCGCCAGCAGTGAGAGTCGGGGGGCCAGCAATCAGCCCCAGCATTTT	CASSESRGASNQPQHF
TRBV9	NA	TRBJ2-5	few	TGTGCCAGCAGCCAGACTGCTGTGGAGACCCAGTACTTC	CASSQTAVETQYF